This is a list of T cell receptor beta chains from one sample in a study of shared T cell receptors in the human thymus. Only in-frame clones appear in the TCRdb table, and some are missing; sequencing was by immunoSEQ multiplex PCR. In the table there are about 380,000 clones, around 95% of which are singletons. Sequenced: thymocytes. These receptors all come from a human donor. The CDR3 runs from the conserved cysteine through the conserved F or W. Each record gives: J gene, clone size, D gene, V gene, CDR3 protein, CDR3 DNA. The D gene is left open where the match is weak. Size is stated for part of the rows, as once, few or many counts, or as a class when the clone is expanded.

TRBJ1-1	.	TRBD1	TRBV6-1	CASSELWDRANTEAFF	TGTGCCAGCAGTGAACTATGGGACAGGGCGAACACTGAAGCTTTCTTT
TRBJ1-2	.	.	TRBV9	CASKGTNHYGYTF	TGTGCCAGCAAGGGTACCAATCACTATGGCTACACCTTC
TRBJ1-4	.	.	TRBV25-1	CASSLKGVEDLDEKLFF	TGTGCCAGCAGTTTGAAAGGGGTTGAGGACTTAGATGAAAAACTGTTTTTT
TRBJ1-3	.	TRBD1	TRBV6-1	CASRKQGAGNTIYF	TGTGCCAGCAGAAAACAGGGGGCTGGAAACACCATATATTTT
TRBJ2-7	.	TRBD2	TRBV30	CACRGLAVYEQYF	TGTGCCTGCCGGGGACTAGCGGTTTACGAGCAGTACTTC
TRBJ1-1	.	.	TRBV10-3	CAISDIDRMNTEAFF	TGTGCCATCAGTGATATAGACCGCATGAACACTGAAGCTTTCTTT
TRBJ2-6	.	TRBD1	TRBV23-1	CASRRRTGKDISEANVLTF	TGCGCCAGCAGGCGTAGGACAGGGAAAGATATATCTGAGGCCAACGTCCTGACTTTC
TRBJ2-1	.	TRBD2	TRBV7-9	CASSWSSGSLSRTYNEQFF	TGTGCCAGCAGCTGGTCTAGCGGGAGCCTGTCGCGGACCTACAATGAGCAGTTCTTC
TRBJ2-1	.	TRBD1	TRBV14	CASSRGDRARGNSYNEQFF	TGTGCCAGCAGCCGGGGAGACAGGGCTCGAGGTAACTCCTACAATGAGCAGTTCTTC
TRBJ2-7	once	.	TRBV18	CASSPTRGDYEQYF	TGTGCCAGCTCACCGACGCGAGGAGACTACGAGCAGTACTTC
TRBJ2-1	once	TRBD1	TRBV27	CASSFPRQGHEQFF	TGTGCCAGCAGTTTTCCCCGACAGGGCCATGAGCAGTTCTTC
TRBJ2-7	.	TRBD2	TRBV4-1	CASSQDRSSGTYEQYF	TGCGCCAGCAGCCAAGATAGGAGTAGCGGGACCTACGAGCAGTACTTC
TRBJ2-2	.	.	TRBV5-1	CASRRARHGELFF	TGCGCCAGCAGGCGGGCTAGACACGGGGAGCTGTTTTTT
TRBJ2-7	.	.	TRBV6-4	CASTGPTRLGNYEQYF	TGTGCCAGCACCGGCCCCACGAGACTAGGGAACTACGAGCAGTACTTC
TRBJ1-2	.	.	TRBV9	CASSVASVGYGYTF	TGTGCCAGCAGCGTAGCTTCGGTAGGCTATGGCTACACCTTC
TRBJ1-4	.	TRBD1	TRBV29-1	CSVLPGGPNEKLFF	TGCAGCGTTTTACCAGGGGGCCCGAATGAAAAACTGTTTTTT
TRBJ2-2	.	TRBD2	TRBV2	CASRDNGGAPHRRESPGELFF	TGTGCCAGCAGAGACAACGGGGGGGCCCCACATCGGCGGGAGTCTCCCGGGGAGCTGTTTTTT
TRBJ2-2	.	.	TRBV15	CATSLGAGELFF	TGTGCCACCAGTTTGGGAGCCGGGGAGCTGTTTTTT
TRBJ1-2	.	.	TRBV7-3	CASSPKRAASDGHGYTF	TGTGCCAGCAGCCCTAAACGAGCGGCCTCCGATGGGCATGGCTACACCTTC
TRBJ2-1	once	.	TRBV5-1	CASSYRQDNEQFF	TGCGCCAGCAGCTACCGACAGGACAATGAGCAGTTCTTC
TRBJ1-2	.	.	TRBV21-1	CASSSGPTCDGYTF	TGTGCCAGCAGCTCAGGCCCTACTTGCGATGGCTACACCTTC
TRBJ1-1	.	.	TRBV18	CASSPNTEAFF	TGTGCCAGCTCGCCGAACACTGAAGCTTTCTTT